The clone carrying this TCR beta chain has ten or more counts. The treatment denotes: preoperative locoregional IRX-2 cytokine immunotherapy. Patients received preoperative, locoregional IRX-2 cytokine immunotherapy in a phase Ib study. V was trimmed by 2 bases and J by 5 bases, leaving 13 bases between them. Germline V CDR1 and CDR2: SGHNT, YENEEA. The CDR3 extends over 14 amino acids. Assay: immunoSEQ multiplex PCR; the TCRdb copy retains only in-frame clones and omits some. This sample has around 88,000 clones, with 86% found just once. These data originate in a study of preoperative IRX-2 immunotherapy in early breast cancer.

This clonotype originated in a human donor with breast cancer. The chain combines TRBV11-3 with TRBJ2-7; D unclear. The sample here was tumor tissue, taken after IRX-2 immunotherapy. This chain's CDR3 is CASSLTASRDEQYF. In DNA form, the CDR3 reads TGTGCCAGCAGCTTAACAGCGTCCCGGGACGAGCAGTACTTC.